This T cell receptor beta chain was observed in a study of CD8+ T cells in alopecia areata. A single count supports this clone. As yet, its antigen is unknown. J lost 3 bases, V lost 2 bases, and 13 bases had no gene match. The CDR3 has 18 residues. In germline, CDR1 is MNHEY, CDR2 SMNVEV (reference sequence). Whole-study findings and limits: Lesional tissue from the scalp (especially in alopecia totalis/universalis) showed higher clonality than normal scalp. Shared TCR sequences were less clear between patients than in mice, possibly partly from HLA diversity. When scalp samples are sequenced, resident alphabeta T cells of normal skin are also captured.

cDNA serving as the sequencing template came from extracted, reverse transcribed RNA. Here immunoSEQ multiplex PCR was the method, and the copy in TCRdb shows in-frame clones only, minus some. This sample has some 160,000 clones; around 62% occur once, and the top ten carry less than 40%. The sample was CD8+ T cells sorted from blood. The sequence came from a human donor in good health. The rearrangement uses TRBV27 and TRBJ2-5; TRBD1 matches 9 bases. The chain's CDR3 is CASSLTSGGQGFEETQYF. CDR3 DNA: TGTGCCAGCAGTTTAACCTCTGGGGGACAGGGATTCGAAGAGACCCAGTACTTC.